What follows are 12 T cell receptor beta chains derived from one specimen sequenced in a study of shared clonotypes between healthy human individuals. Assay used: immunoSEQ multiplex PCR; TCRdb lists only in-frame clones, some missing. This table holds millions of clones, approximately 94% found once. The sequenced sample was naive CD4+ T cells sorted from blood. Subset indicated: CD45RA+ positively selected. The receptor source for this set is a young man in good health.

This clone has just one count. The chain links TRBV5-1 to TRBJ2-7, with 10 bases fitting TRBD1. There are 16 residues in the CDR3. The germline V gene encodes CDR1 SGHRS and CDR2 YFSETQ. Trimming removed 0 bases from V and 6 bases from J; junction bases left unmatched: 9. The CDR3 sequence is CASSLVTGTGVSEQYF. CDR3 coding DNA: TGCGCCAGCAGCTTGGTAACCGGGACAGGGGTTAGCGAGCAGTACTTC.

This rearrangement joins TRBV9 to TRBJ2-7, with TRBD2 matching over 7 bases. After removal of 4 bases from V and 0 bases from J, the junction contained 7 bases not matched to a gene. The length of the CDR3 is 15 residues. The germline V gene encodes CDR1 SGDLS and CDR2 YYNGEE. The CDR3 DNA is TGTGCCAGCAGCCCCTTCGGGGGGACCTCCTACGAGCAGTACTTC. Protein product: CASSPFGGTSYEQYF.

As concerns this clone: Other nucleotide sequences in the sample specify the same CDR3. The CDR3 nucleotides are TGTGCCACCAGCAGAGATCCCGGGAGCGGAAACACCATATATTTT. Its translation is CATSRDPGSGNTIYF. The chain links TRBV15 to TRBJ1-3, with no clear D. V lost 0 bases and J 4 bases, leaving 10 bases between the germline ends. The CDR3 covers 15 residues. The germline V gene encodes CDR1 LNHNV and CDR2 YYDKDF (reference sequence). Based on the CDR3 plus reference TRBV15 and TRBJ1-3, the full variable domain is DAMVIQNPRYQVTQFGKPVTLSCSQTLNHNVMYWYQQKSSQAPKLLFHYYDKDFNNEADTPDNFQSRRPNTSFCFLDIRSPGLGDTAMYLCATSRDPGSGNTIYFGEGSWLTVV.

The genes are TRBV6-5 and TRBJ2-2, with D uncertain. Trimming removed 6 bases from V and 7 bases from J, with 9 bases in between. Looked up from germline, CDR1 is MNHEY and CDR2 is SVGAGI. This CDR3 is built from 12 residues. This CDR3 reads CASSRPGGELFF. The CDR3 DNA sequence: TGTGCCAGCAGCCGCCCTGGCGGGGAGCTGTTTTTT.

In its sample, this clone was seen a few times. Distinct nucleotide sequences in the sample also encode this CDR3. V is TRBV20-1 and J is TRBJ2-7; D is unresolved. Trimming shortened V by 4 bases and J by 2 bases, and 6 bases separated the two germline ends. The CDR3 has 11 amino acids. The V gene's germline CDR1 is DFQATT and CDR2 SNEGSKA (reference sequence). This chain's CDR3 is CSAIAAYEQYF. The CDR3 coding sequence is TGCAGTGCTATCGCGGCCTACGAGCAGTACTTC.

CDR3 coding DNA: TGTGCCATCAGGGGACAGGGGGCTGACAGTTCACCCCTCCACTTT. Translation: CAIRGQGADSSPLHF. The chain links TRBV10-3 to TRBJ1-6; 12 positions match TRBD1. CDR1 ENHRY and CDR2 SYGVKD come from the germline V gene. V was pared by 6 bases and J by 9 bases, with 6 bases of the junction left unmatched. The CDR3 extends over 15 amino acids.

CDR3 sequence: CASSLDVGGTNEKLFF. The DNA for the CDR3 is TGTGCCAGCAGCTTAGATGTCGGGGGGACTAATGAAAAACTGTTTTTT. The chain is built from TRBV7-9 and TRBJ1-4, with D perhaps matching TRBD1 (5 bases). V gave up 1 base and J gave up 2 bases, with 11 bases separating them. This CDR3 is 16 amino acids long. Germline V gene lookup returns CDR1 SEHNR and CDR2 FQNEAQ (reference sequence).

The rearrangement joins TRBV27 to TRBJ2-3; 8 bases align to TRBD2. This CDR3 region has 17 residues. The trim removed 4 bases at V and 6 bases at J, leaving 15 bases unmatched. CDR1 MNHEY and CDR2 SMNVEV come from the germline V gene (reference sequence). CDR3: CASSYVGLAPSGDTQYF. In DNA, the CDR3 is TGTGCCAGCAGTTACGTTGGACTAGCTCCTAGTGGGGATACGCAGTATTTT.

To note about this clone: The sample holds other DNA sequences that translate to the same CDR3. The CDR3 loop is CASSYSTGELFF. DNA for the CDR3: TGTGCCAGCAGTTATTCCACCGGGGAGCTGTTTTTT. The chain has TRBV6-6 and TRBJ2-2; D call uncertain. Deletions cut 3 bases from V and 4 bases from J, with 3 bases between. The CDR3 contains 12 residues. Germline values: CDR1 MNHNY, CDR2 SVGAGI (reference sequence).

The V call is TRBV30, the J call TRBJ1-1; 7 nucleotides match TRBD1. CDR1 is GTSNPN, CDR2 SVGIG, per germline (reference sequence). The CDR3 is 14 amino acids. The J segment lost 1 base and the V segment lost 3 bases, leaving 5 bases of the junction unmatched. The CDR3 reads CAWRFRDRNTEAFF. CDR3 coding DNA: TGTGCCTGGAGATTCCGGGACAGGAACACTGAAGCTTTCTTT.

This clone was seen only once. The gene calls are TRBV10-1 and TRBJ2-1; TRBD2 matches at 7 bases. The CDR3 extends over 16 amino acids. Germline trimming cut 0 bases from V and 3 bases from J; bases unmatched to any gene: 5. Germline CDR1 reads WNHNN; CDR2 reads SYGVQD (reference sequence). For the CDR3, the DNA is TGCGCCAGCAGTGAGTCTGATAGCGGGTTCTACAATGAGCAGTTCTTC. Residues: CASSESDSGFYNEQFF.

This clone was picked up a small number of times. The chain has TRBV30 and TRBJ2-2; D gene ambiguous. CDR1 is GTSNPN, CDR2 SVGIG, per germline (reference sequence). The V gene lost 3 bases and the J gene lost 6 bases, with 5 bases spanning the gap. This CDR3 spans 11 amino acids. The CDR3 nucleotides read TGTGCCTGGAGCAATTCCGGGGAGCTGTTTTTT. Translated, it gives CAWSNSGELFF.